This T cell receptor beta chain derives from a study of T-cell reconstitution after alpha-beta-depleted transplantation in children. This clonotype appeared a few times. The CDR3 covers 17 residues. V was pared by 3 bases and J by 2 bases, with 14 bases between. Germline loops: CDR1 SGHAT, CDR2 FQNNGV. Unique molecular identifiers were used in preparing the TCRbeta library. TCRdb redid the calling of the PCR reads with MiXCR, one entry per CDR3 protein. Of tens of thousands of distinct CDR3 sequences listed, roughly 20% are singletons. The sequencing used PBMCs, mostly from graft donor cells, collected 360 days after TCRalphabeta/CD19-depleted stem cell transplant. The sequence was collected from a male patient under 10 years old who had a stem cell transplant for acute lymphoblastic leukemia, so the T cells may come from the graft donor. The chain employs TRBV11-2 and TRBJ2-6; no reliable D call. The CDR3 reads CASSFSGPLAGANVLTF. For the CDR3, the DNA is TGTGCCAGCAGCTTCTCGGGTCCCCTCGCTGGGGCCAACGTCCTGACTTTC.